These 2 T cell receptor beta chains share one sample of origin, sequenced in a study of CD8 T cells in Susac syndrome. An amount of RNA that ranged from roughly 0.45 to 1 ug was reverse transcribed with random hexamers. TCRdb re-called the immunoSEQ multiplex PCR reads through MiXCR, storing one row per CDR3 protein. The sample records 150,000 to 200,000 distinct CDR3 sequences, less than 95% being singletons. The sequencing input was CD4+ T cells from PBMCs. These receptors originate from a human donor with multiple sclerosis.

The rearrangement joins TRBV3-1 to TRBJ1-5, with a weak D call TRBD1 (6 bases). V lost 6 bases and J lost 4, with 7 bases in between. The CDR3 covers 12 residues. Per the germline V gene, CDR1 is LGHDT and CDR2 is YNNKEL (reference sequence). CDR3 region: CASRQGNQPQHF. The CDR3 DNA reads as TGTGCCAGCAGACAGGGAAATCAGCCCCAGCATTTT.

This chain uses TRBV3-1 with TRBJ2-1; weak D call: TRBD2 (5 bases). Trimming stripped 4 bases from V and 9 bases from J, with 10 bases between. The CDR3 has 12 amino acids. Germline V gene sequence: CDR1 LGHDT, CDR2 YNNKEL (reference sequence). The CDR3 protein is CASSPRDAEQFF. Written as DNA, the CDR3 is TGTGCCAGCAGCCCCCGGGATGCTGAGCAGTTCTTC.